Listed below are T cell receptor beta chains from one sample, sequenced in a study of control samples from healthy donors and cancer patients. Clones were read by immunoSEQ multiplex PCR, and TCRdb kept only the in-frame ones, dropping some. The sample includes about 92,000 clones, roughly 86% of them seen just once. What was sequenced was blood. Every receptor here comes from a woman aged 60-70 years in good health. Both conserved end residues are part of each CDR3. The order of the fields is J gene, clone size, D gene, V gene, CDR3 protein, CDR3 DNA. D genes are given only for firm matches. Rows may omit the clone size; those that give it use once, few, many or a size class.

J gene: TRBJ2-3
clone size: -
D gene: -
V gene: TRBV15
CDR3 protein: CATGGRTASADTQYF
CDR3 DNA: TGTGCCACCGGGGGCCGGACGGCATCGGCAGATACGCAGTATTTT

J gene: TRBJ1-5
clone size: -
D gene: -
V gene: TRBV6-2/TRBV6-3
CDR3 protein: CASSYRDNYQPQHF
CDR3 DNA: TGTGCCAGCAGTTACCGGGACAACTATCAGCCCCAGCATTTT

J gene: TRBJ1-5
clone size: -
D gene: -
V gene: TRBV9
CDR3 protein: CASSLSGANNQPQHF
CDR3 DNA: TGTGCCAGCAGCTTATCGGGGGCGAACAATCAGCCCCAGCATTTT

J gene: TRBJ2-7
clone size: -
D gene: -
V gene: TRBV7-2
CDR3 protein: CASSSQREYEQYF
CDR3 DNA: TGTGCCAGCAGCAGTCAAAGGGAGTACGAGCAGTACTTC

J gene: TRBJ2-3
clone size: few
D gene: -
V gene: TRBV7-9
CDR3 protein: CASSSFGGWGTDTQYF
CDR3 DNA: TGTGCCAGCAGCTCCTTTGGCGGGTGGGGTACAGATACGCAGTATTTT

J gene: TRBJ2-4
clone size: once
D gene: -
V gene: TRBV29-1
CDR3 protein: CSVARGGTDIQYF
CDR3 DNA: TGCAGCGTCGCTAGAGGGGGAACGGACATTCAGTACTTC

J gene: TRBJ2-1
clone size: -
D gene: TRBD2
V gene: TRBV7-2
CDR3 protein: CASSFGLAGGEQFF
CDR3 DNA: TGTGCCAGCAGCTTCGGACTAGCGGGGGGTGAGCAGTTCTTC

J gene: TRBJ1-1
clone size: -
D gene: -
V gene: TRBV7-9
CDR3 protein: CASSLAVAGRGAFF
CDR3 DNA: TGTGCCAGCAGCTTGGCAGTTGCGGGGAGGGGAGCTTTCTTT

J gene: TRBJ2-1
clone size: -
D gene: -
V gene: TRBV28
CDR3 protein: CACQGTKGSYNEQFF
CDR3 DNA: TGTGCCTGTCAGGGGACAAAGGGCTCCTACAATGAGCAGTTCTTC

J gene: TRBJ1-5
clone size: -
D gene: TRBD1
V gene: TRBV6-2/TRBV6-3
CDR3 protein: CASSYPTGSYSNQPQHF
CDR3 DNA: TGTGCCAGCAGTTACCCGACAGGGAGCTATAGCAATCAGCCCCAGCATTTT

J gene: TRBJ2-7
clone size: -
D gene: TRBD2
V gene: TRBV29-1
CDR3 protein: CSVVASGRAVYEQYF
CDR3 DNA: TGCAGCGTTGTGGCTAGCGGGAGGGCCGTCTACGAGCAGTACTTC

J gene: TRBJ1-2
clone size: few
D gene: TRBD1
V gene: TRBV27
CDR3 protein: CASSLRQGPNYGYTF
CDR3 DNA: TGTGCCAGCAGTCTTCGACAGGGGCCTAACTATGGCTACACCTTC

J gene: TRBJ1-5
clone size: -
D gene: TRBD1
V gene: TRBV27
CDR3 protein: CASSPLGQGRPQHF
CDR3 DNA: TGTGCCAGCAGCCCACTCGGACAGGGACGACCCCAGCATTTT

J gene: TRBJ2-7
clone size: -
D gene: TRBD2
V gene: TRBV7-2
CDR3 protein: CASSLAPSGNDYEQYF
CDR3 DNA: TGTGCCAGCAGCCTTGCCCCTAGCGGGAACGACTACGAGCAGTACTTC

J gene: TRBJ1-6
clone size: few
D gene: TRBD1
V gene: TRBV6-1
CDR3 protein: CASSEGQGVPISLHF
CDR3 DNA: TGTGCCAGCAGTGAAGGGCAGGGGGTGCCGATATCCCTCCACTTT

J gene: TRBJ2-1
clone size: -
D gene: TRBD1
V gene: TRBV5-6
CDR3 protein: CGALRDRGINEQFF
CDR3 DNA: TGTGGTGCCCTCCGGGACAGGGGGATCAATGAGCAGTTCTTC

J gene: TRBJ1-3
clone size: -
D gene: TRBD1
V gene: TRBV18
CDR3 protein: CASAGQGYGNTIYF
CDR3 DNA: TGTGCCAGCGCGGGACAGGGGTATGGAAACACCATATATTTT

J gene: TRBJ2-2
clone size: -
D gene: TRBD1
V gene: TRBV3-1/TRBV3-2
CDR3 protein: CASSQAGTGITGELFF
CDR3 DNA: TGTGCCAGCAGCCAAGCAGGGACAGGAATTACCGGGGAGCTGTTTTTT

J gene: TRBJ2-6
clone size: -
D gene: TRBD1
V gene: TRBV6-6
CDR3 protein: CASSFDRVSGANVLTF
CDR3 DNA: TGTGCCAGCAGTTTTGACAGGGTTTCCGGGGCCAACGTCCTGACTTTC

J gene: TRBJ2-7
clone size: -
D gene: TRBD2
V gene: TRBV28
CDR3 protein: CASSLGGGEQYF
CDR3 DNA: TGTGCCAGCAGTCTTGGGGGGGGCGAGCAGTACTTC

J gene: TRBJ1-5
clone size: -
D gene: -
V gene: TRBV4-3
CDR3 protein: CASRASASSNQPQHF
CDR3 DNA: TGCGCCAGCAGAGCCAGCGCCAGTAGCAATCAGCCCCAGCATTTT

J gene: TRBJ1-3
clone size: few
D gene: -
V gene: TRBV5-1
CDR3 protein: CASSLGLGNTIYF
CDR3 DNA: TGCGCCAGCAGCCTTGGACTCGGAAACACCATATATTTT